This TCR beta chain was sequenced for a study of blood T cell repertoires in COVID-19. Looking at the study overall: Samples representing acute and convalescent COVID-19 were sourced from the United States, Italy and Spain.

Here immunoSEQ multiplex PCR was the method, and the copy in TCRdb shows in-frame clones only, minus some. The sample yields under 300,000 clones, around 85% seen once. The CDR3 has 16 amino acids. CDR1 and CDR2 from the germline V gene are MNHEY and SVGAGI. V dropped 4 bases and J dropped 3; count of bases not matched to a gene: 9. The clonotype comes from a woman in her fifties or sixties with active or convalescent COVID-19. The V gene is TRBV6-5, the J gene TRBJ1-2; 9 bases match TRBD1. The sample taken for sequencing was peripheral blood. As DNA, the CDR3 is TGTGCCAGCAGTTCCCCCAGGAGGGACAGGGACTATGGCTACACCTTC. Its translation is CASSSPRRDRDYGYTF.